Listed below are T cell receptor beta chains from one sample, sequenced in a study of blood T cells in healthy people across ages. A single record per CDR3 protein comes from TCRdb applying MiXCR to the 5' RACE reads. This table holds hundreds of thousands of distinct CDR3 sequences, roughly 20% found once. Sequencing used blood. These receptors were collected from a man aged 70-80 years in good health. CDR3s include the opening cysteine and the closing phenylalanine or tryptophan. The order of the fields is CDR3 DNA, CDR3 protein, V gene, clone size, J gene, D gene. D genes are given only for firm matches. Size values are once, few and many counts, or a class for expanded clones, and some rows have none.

TGTGCCAGCAGTGAAGTGTCGACACCCCTCCACTTT,CASSEVSTPLHF,TRBV2,few,TRBJ1-6,.
TGCAGTGCTGGGACAGGGGGTAGTCAGCCCCAGCATTTT,CSAGTGGSQPQHF,TRBV20-1,few,TRBJ1-5,TRBD1
TGTGCCAGCAGTTTAGACCTCAGTAATGGCCACACCTTC,CASSLDLSNGHTF,TRBV28,.,TRBJ1-2,.
TGTGCCAGCAGCCAAGATATGTCCGGGACAGGGGGCTCTGGGGCCAACGTCCTGACTTTC,CASSQDMSGTGGSGANVLTF,TRBV3-1,few,TRBJ2-6,TRBD1
TGCAGTGCTAGAGACCCGGGAACCTACGAGCAGTACTTC,CSARDPGTYEQYF,TRBV20-1,few,TRBJ2-7,.
TGTGCCAGTCAAACCCGGGACAATTTAAACAATGAGCAGTTCTTC,CASQTRDNLNNEQFF,TRBV19,few,TRBJ2-1,.
TGTGCCAGCAGCCAAGTGGGGGACAGGACAGGCGAGCAGTACTTC,CASSQVGDRTGEQYF,TRBV3-1,few,TRBJ2-7,TRBD1
TGCAGTGCTTCTAGCGGGAGGGCTTCTAGCAATGAGCAGTTCTTC,CSASSGRASSNEQFF,TRBV20-1,.,TRBJ2-1,TRBD2
TGCGCCAGCAGCCAAGTTGGTAGCGGGAGTTCGAGGGAGACCCAGTACTTC,CASSQVGSGSSRETQYF,TRBV4-3,many,TRBJ2-5,TRBD2
TGTGCCAGCAGTCCCGACAGAGGATGGGGTGGGCCCCAGCATTTT,CASSPDRGWGGPQHF,TRBV27,.,TRBJ1-5,.
TGTGCCAGCGCCGTTCCCTCCTACGAGCAGTACTTC,CASAVPSYEQYF,TRBV28,.,TRBJ2-7,.
TGTGCCACCAGTGACCGGCTCACAGATACGCAGTATTTT,CATSDRLTDTQYF,TRBV24-1,few,TRBJ2-3,.
TGCGCCAGCAGCCCGGACAGGGGAGGCGACGAGCAGTACTTC,CASSPDRGGDEQYF,TRBV5-1,.,TRBJ2-7,TRBD1
TGCAGCGTCGGTACTAGCGGGAGGATAGCCTACGAGCAGTACTTC,CSVGTSGRIAYEQYF,TRBV29-1,few,TRBJ2-7,TRBD2
TGTGCCATCAGTACAGAAAGCCGGGTCTACGAGCAGTACTTC,CAISTESRVYEQYF,TRBV10-3,once,TRBJ2-7,.
TGCGCCAGCAGCCTGGCTGGCAGAGGAAACACCATATATTTT,CASSLAGRGNTIYF,TRBV5-1,few,TRBJ1-3,.
TGTGCCAGCAGTGAGGACGAGAAACGCGATGAGCAGTTCTTC,CASSEDEKRDEQFF,TRBV2,.,TRBJ2-1,.
TGTGCCAGCAGTCCAAGGACAGGGGTGAGCACAGATACGCAGTATTTT,CASSPRTGVSTDTQYF,TRBV7-9,.,TRBJ2-3,TRBD1
TGTGCCAGCAGTGAAGCGGCTGCGGGAACCGGGGAGCTGTTTTTT,CASSEAAAGTGELFF,TRBV2,.,TRBJ2-2,.
TGCGCCAGCAGCCTCAGGGCGGACATGTACAATGAGCAGTTCTTC,CASSLRADMYNEQFF,TRBV4-1,.,TRBJ2-1,.
TGCGCCAGCAGCTTAAAGAGGGGGCTCGAAGCTTTCTTT,CASSLKRGLEAFF,TRBV5-1,few,TRBJ1-1,TRBD1
TGCGCCAGCAGCAGAGCCGGGGGCAGCTCCTACAATGAGCAGTTCTTC,CASSRAGGSSYNEQFF,TRBV5-1,many,TRBJ2-1,.
TGCAGTGGGACCACCGGCTACACAGATACGCAGTATTTT,CSGTTGYTDTQYF,TRBV20-1,.,TRBJ2-3,.
TGCGCCAGCAGCCTCTCCCAGGCTAACTATGGCTACACCTTC,CASSLSQANYGYTF,TRBV5-1,few,TRBJ1-2,.
TGTGCCAGCAGCACAGCCAGGGGTGTGGACGAGCAGTACTTC,CASSTARGVDEQYF,TRBV11-3,.,TRBJ2-7,.
TGCAGTGCTAGAGGACAGGGGTCCGGCGGGAAGTGGAATGAGCAGTTCTTC,CSARGQGSGGKWNEQFF,TRBV20-1,.,TRBJ2-1,TRBD1